This note documents a single T cell receptor beta chain sequence. Its antigen is currently unknown. The assay was run at deep level. Some clones are missing from TCRdb's copy, which holds only in-frame ones; the method was immunoSEQ multiplex PCR. The data contain about 1.1 million clones, roughly 77% of them singletons. CD45RA+ naive and CD45RA-negative memory subsets were separated from CD4+ cells. This sample was taken from a study of shared clonotypes between healthy human individuals. Study-wide points: Richness estimates generally favored naive over memory subsets. Across four donors, naive CD4 shared roughly 5%, naive CD8 more than 3%, memory CD4 2% to 2.5%, memory CD8 0.4%.

Input material: memory CD4+ T cells from PBMCs. Subset denoted: CD45RA-negative fraction. The clonotype was recovered from a man between 18 and 35 years old in good health. Some clones in this sample may be carry-over from other donors' samples.

For the CDR3, the DNA is TGTGCCAGCAGCCTCCCCCAGGGGGGGAGTGAAAAACTGTTTTTT. Its protein product is CASSLPQGGSEKLFF. This chain connects TRBV9 to TRBJ1-4; 7 bases fit TRBD1. Losses at the gene ends were 4 bases for V and 7 bases for J; bases not matched to a gene: 10. Germline V gene sequence: CDR1 SGDLS, CDR2 YYNGEE. The CDR3 has 15 residues.